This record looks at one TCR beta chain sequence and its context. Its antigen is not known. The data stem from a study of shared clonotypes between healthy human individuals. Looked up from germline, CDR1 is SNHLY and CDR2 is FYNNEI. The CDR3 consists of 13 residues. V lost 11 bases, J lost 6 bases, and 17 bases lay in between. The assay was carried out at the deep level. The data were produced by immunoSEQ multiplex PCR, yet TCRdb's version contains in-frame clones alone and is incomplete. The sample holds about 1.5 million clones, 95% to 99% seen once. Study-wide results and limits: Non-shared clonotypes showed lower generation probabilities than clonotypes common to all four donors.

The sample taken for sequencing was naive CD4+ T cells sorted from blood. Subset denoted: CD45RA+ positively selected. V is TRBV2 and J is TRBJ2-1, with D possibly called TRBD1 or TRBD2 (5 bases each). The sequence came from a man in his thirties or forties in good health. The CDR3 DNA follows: TGTGCCGGGACGGACGCGACCTTCAATGAGCAGTTCTTC. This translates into CAGTDATFNEQFF.